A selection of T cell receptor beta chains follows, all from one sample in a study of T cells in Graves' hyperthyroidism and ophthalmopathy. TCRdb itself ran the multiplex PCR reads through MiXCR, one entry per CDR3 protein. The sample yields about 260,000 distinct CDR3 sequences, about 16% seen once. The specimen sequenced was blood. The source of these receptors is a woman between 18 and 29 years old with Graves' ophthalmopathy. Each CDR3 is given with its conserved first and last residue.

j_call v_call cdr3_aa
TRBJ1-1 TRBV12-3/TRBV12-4 CASRPGNTEAFF
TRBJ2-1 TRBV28 CASSLTSVVKNEQFF
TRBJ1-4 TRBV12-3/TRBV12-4 CASSLGGRVEKLFF
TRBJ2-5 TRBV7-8 CASQGQRQETQYF
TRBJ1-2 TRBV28 CASRPGGAVGYTF
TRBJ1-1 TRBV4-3 CASSQDRGQEAFF
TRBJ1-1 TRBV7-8 CASSLRGDTEAFF
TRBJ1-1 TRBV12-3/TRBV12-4 CASSLTPGSVGFF
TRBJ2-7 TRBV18 CASSPQNYEQYF
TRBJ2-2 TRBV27 CASSTRPFGTAPSPIYTGELFF
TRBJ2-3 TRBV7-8 CASSSRGGASTDTQYF
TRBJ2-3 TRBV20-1 CSAEQGARTDTQYF
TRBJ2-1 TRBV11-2 CASSSSSPYNEQFF
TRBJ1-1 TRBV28 CASLGVNTEAFF
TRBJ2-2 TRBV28 CASSYKSETGELFF
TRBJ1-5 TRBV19 CASSQDRDRGVLSNQPQHF
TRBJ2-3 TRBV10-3 CAISGLGQGITDTQYF
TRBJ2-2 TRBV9 CASSVPERGTSFSGELFF
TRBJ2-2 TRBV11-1 CASSLILGVVGDDTGELFF
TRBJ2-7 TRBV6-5 CASSYSSRLRGGAYEQYF
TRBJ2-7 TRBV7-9 CASGDSRYEQYF
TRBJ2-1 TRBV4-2 CASSPPGTSGAEQFF
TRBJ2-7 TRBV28 CASRSLGSGSYEQYF
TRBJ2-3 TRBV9 CASSVDGAFGTDTQYF
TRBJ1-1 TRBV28 CASSPIRQGSEAFF
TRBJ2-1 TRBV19 CASSTTAGGLLFNEQFF
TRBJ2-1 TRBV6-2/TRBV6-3 CASSSPYTSSGDDNEQFF
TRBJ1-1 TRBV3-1 CASSQFGSNTEAFF
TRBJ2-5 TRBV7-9 CASRRGLAGGTQETQYF
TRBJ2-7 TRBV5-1 CASSDTGQGLNEQYF
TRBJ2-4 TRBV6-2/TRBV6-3 CASSLYPGLALAKNIQYF
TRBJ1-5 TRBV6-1 CASNPSRSQPQHF
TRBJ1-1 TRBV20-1 CSARKGTVNTEAFF
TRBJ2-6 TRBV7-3 CASGGTGGGGANVLTF
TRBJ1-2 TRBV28 CASSLQGRAEPNYGYTF
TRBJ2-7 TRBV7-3 CASSFGPNASYEQYF
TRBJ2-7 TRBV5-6 CASSQGLESFEQYF
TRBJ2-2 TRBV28 CASSRTLPGHTGELFF
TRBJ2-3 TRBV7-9 CASSLGEPHRRTDTQYF
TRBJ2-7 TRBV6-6 CASSYSLGTEQYF
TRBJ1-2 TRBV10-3 CAISQTRDRPQNDYGYTF
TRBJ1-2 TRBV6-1 CASSSTRTYDYGYTF
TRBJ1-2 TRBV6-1 CASSDRGVYGYTF
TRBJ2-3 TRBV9 CASSVEGGGGADTQYF
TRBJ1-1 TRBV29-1 CSVGQANTEAFF
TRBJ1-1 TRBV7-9 CASSLEPSTEAFF